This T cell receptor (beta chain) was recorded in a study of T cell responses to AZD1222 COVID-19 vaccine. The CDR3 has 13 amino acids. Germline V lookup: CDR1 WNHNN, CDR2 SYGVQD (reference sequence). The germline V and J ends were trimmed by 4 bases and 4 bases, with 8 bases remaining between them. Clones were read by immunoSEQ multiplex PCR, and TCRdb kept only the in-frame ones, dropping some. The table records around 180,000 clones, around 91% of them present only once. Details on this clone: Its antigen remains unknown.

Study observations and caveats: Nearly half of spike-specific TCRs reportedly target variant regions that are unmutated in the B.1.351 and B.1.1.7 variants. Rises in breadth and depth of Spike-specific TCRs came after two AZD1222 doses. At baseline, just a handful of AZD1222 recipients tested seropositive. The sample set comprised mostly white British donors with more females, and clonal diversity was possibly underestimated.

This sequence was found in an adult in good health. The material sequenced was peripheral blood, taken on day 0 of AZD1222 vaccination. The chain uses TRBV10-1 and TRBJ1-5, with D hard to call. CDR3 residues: CASSGNLNQPQHF. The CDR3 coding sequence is TGCGCCAGCAGTGGGAATTTAAATCAGCCCCAGCATTTT.